These T cell receptor beta chains were read from a single sample in a study of blood T cell repertoires in COVID-19. The method was immunoSEQ multiplex PCR; TCRdb's version includes in-frame clones alone and lacks a portion of them. The data hold more than 200,000 clones, with approximately 90% observed a single time. The specimen sequenced was PBMCs or T cells enriched from blood (not recorded which). These receptors came from a woman aged 18-35 years who had recovered from COVID-19. CDR3s include the opening cysteine and the closing phenylalanine or tryptophan. The D gene is left open where the match is weak. Size tells how often a clone was seen (once, few, many) or the class of an expanded clone, and some rows leave it out.

TRBJ1-4 NA NA TRBV6-5 TGTGCCAGCAGTTCCGCGGGCAGCGACAATGAAAAACTGTTTTTT CASSSAGSDNEKLFF
TRBJ1-1 NA TRBD1 TRBV2 TGTGCCAGCCGACAGGGGGCTTGGACTGAAGCTTTCTTT CASRQGAWTEAFF
TRBJ2-7 few TRBD2 TRBV7-3 TGTGCCAGCAGCTTAGGTCGGGCGGGAGAGGGCTACGAGCAGTACTTC CASSLGRAGEGYEQYF
TRBJ1-1 NA NA TRBV24-1 TGTGCCACCAGAGTAGACAGAAGTTATATGAACACTGAAGCTTTCTTT CATRVDRSYMNTEAFF
TRBJ1-6 NA TRBD1 TRBV3-1/TRBV3-2 TGTGCCAGCAGCCCATCTCAGGGGGCGGGATCACCCCTCCACTTT CASSPSQGAGSPLHF
TRBJ1-1 NA NA TRBV28 TGTGCCAGCAGTTTACAGTTTTTACCTGAAGCTTTCTTT CASSLQFLPEAFF
TRBJ1-1 NA NA TRBV5-4 TGTGCCAGCGGCCCCCGTGAATACACTGAAGCTTTCTTT CASGPREYTEAFF
TRBJ1-1 NA TRBD1 TRBV28 TGTGCCAGCAGCCAAGGACAGGTGCCAAAGAGAGCTTTCTTT CASSQGQVPKRAFF
TRBJ2-7 NA NA TRBV27 TGTGCCAGCAGTTTATCCGAGGGATGGGGTATGGAGCAGTACTTC CASSLSEGWGMEQYF
TRBJ1-4 few NA TRBV2 TGTGCCAGCAAACGACAGACAACTAATGAAAAACTGTTTTTT CASKRQTTNEKLFF
TRBJ2-7 once NA TRBV11-2 TGTGCCAGCAGCCAAAATTTTGGACAGAGTCACTACGAGCAGTACTTC CASSQNFGQSHYEQYF
TRBJ1-3 once NA TRBV5-1 TGCGCCAGCAGCTTCCAGGGGTCTGGAAACACCATATATTTT CASSFQGSGNTIYF
TRBJ1-2 NA TRBD1 TRBV5-1 TGCGCCAGCAGCTTACCTGACAGGGGGCAGAGGGCCTTCTATGGCTACACCTTC CASSLPDRGQRAFYGYTF
TRBJ1-2 NA NA TRBV12-3/TRBV12-4 TGTGCCAGCAGTCTCAAGCCAGGGGATGGCTACACCTTC CASSLKPGDGYTF
TRBJ1-5 NA TRBD1 TRBV19 TGTGCCAGTACCGCGGGACAGGGCCAGCCCCAGCATTTT CASTAGQGQPQHF
TRBJ1-3 NA NA TRBV14 TGTGCCAGCAGCCAAGTCAATGGAAACACCATATATTTT CASSQVNGNTIYF
TRBJ2-7 once TRBD1 TRBV28 TGTGCCAGCCAACAAGGGAACAGGGGCGCCCCCCGTACTCAGCAGTACTTC CASQQGNRGAPRTQQYF
TRBJ2-1 NA TRBD2 TRBV19 TGTGCCAGTAGCCGCTCAGGCGCGGGAGGGACATGGGAGCAGTTCTTC CASSRSGAGGTWEQFF
TRBJ2-2 NA NA TRBV12-3/TRBV12-4 TGTGCCAGCAGTTTAACCGCGGCCGGGGAGCTGTTTTTT CASSLTAAGELFF
TRBJ1-6 NA NA TRBV27 TGTGCCAGCAGTTTTTTGTTTCGGAATTCACCCCTCCACTTT CASSFLFRNSPLHF
TRBJ1-5 NA TRBD1 TRBV19 TGTGCCAGTACCCTAGGACAGGGACTCAATCAGCCCCAGCATTTT CASTLGQGLNQPQHF
TRBJ2-7 NA NA TRBV29-1 TGCAGCACCACTGAGGGACTTTCCTACGAGCAGTACTTC CSTTEGLSYEQYF
TRBJ1-6 NA TRBD1 TRBV7-3 TGTGCCAGCAGTCTTGGGACAGTCAATTCACCCCTCCACTTT CASSLGTVNSPLHF
TRBJ2-7 once TRBD1 TRBV25-1 TGTGCCAGCAGTGATTGGACAGGGGCGGGGTACGAGCAGTACTTC CASSDWTGAGYEQYF
TRBJ1-6 NA NA TRBV11-3 TGTGCCAGCAGCTCGCGGACAAGATACTCCTATAATTCACCCCTCCACTTT CASSSRTRYSYNSPLHF
TRBJ1-2 NA NA TRBV27 TGTGCCAGCAGTTTAAGGGCTGGGACACCGGGGAGGGTGAGCTATGGCTACACCTTC CASSLRAGTPGRVSYGYTF
TRBJ2-7 NA NA TRBV19 TGTGCCAGTGCTGTCGGCAGGACCTACGAGCAGTACTTC CASAVGRTYEQYF
TRBJ2-7 once NA TRBV7-2 TGTGCCAGCAGCTTAGACAGGGACACCTACGAGCAGTACTTC CASSLDRDTYEQYF
TRBJ2-5 NA NA TRBV9 TGTGCCAGCAGCGCCGGCGGAGCTCAAGAGACCCAGTACTTC CASSAGGAQETQYF
TRBJ1-5 NA NA TRBV7-9 TGTGCCAGCAGCTCGGGACTGGCTAATAATCAGCCCCAGCATTTT CASSSGLANNQPQHF
TRBJ2-2 NA NA TRBV5-1 TGCGCCAGCAGCTGGACACGGTCGAACACCGGGGAGCTGTTTTTT CASSWTRSNTGELFF
TRBJ2-5 once TRBD2 TRBV7-2 TGTGCCAGCAGCTGGTCGGGGGGGCCGGAGACCCAGTACTTC CASSWSGGPETQYF
TRBJ2-7 NA TRBD1 TRBV15 TGTGCCACCAGCCTCAGTCCCGGGACAGGGATCGAGCAGTACTTC CATSLSPGTGIEQYF
TRBJ2-6 NA NA TRBV11-2 TGTGCCAGCAGCCCCCGATCGGTCTCTGGGGCCAACGTCCTGACTTTC CASSPRSVSGANVLTF
TRBJ1-3 NA TRBD1 TRBV28 TGTGCCAGCAGTTCAACCGACAGGGGCGATGCCATATATTTT CASSSTDRGDAIYF
TRBJ2-7 NA TRBD1 TRBV11-2 TGTGCCAGCAGCTCCTGGGACAGGGCCTACGAGCAGTACTTC CASSSWDRAYEQYF
TRBJ1-5 NA NA TRBV19 TGTGCCAGTAGTATTCCGGGACAATTTAGCAATCAGCCCCAGCATTTT CASSIPGQFSNQPQHF
TRBJ1-4 NA NA TRBV4-2 TGTGCCAGCAGCCAGACCACTACAACTAATGAAAAACTGTTTTTT CASSQTTTTNEKLFF
TRBJ2-7 NA TRBD2 TRBV5-1 TGCGCCAGCAGCGTCCTTCTAGCGGGAGGACCCGAGCAGTACTTC CASSVLLAGGPEQYF
TRBJ2-7 NA NA TRBV18 TGTGCCAGCTCACCATCCTTGGACAGCGATCCCTTTCAGGTTTACGAGCAGTACTTC CASSPSLDSDPFQVYEQYF
TRBJ1-5 NA NA TRBV27 TGTGCCAGCAAAATAGGGGGTGTGGGCAATCAGCCCCAGCATTTT CASKIGGVGNQPQHF
TRBJ1-2 NA TRBD1 TRBV7-2 TGTGCCAGCAGCCTCACAACAGGGGCCTATGGCTACACCTTC CASSLTTGAYGYTF
TRBJ2-7 few TRBD1 TRBV28 TGTGCCAGCAGTTCACAGGGGGCCTACGAGCAGTACTTC CASSSQGAYEQYF
TRBJ2-7 once TRBD2 TRBV19 TGTGCCAGTAGTATCCCGACTAGCGGAGGGACCTACGAGCAGTACTTC CASSIPTSGGTYEQYF
TRBJ1-4 NA TRBD1 TRBV9 TGTGCCAGCAGCACCGACAGGGCAACTAATGAAAAACTGTTTTTT CASSTDRATNEKLFF
TRBJ1-1 NA NA TRBV5-1 TGCGCCAGCAGCTCGGGGGGCGGGAAGATGAACACTGAAGCTTTCTTT CASSSGGGKMNTEAFF